This T cell receptor beta chain was captured in a study of T-cell reconstitution after alpha-beta-depleted transplantation in children. Study-level results: T-cell counts and diversity at one year following transplant were attributed mainly to newly produced T cells. Certain patients had high TCRbeta diversity at day 60, and it came from recipient T cells and thymic progenitors that survived.

This clonotype was counted many times. What it binds is not known. Trimming shortened V by 5 bases and J by 2 bases, and 12 bases separated the two germline ends. CDR1 SEHNR and CDR2 FQNEAQ come from the germline V gene (reference sequence). There are 14 residues in the CDR3. During its preparation, the TCRbeta library received unique molecular identifiers. One entry per CDR3 protein, called by TCRdb with MiXCR from the PCR reads. Of about 300,000 distinct CDR3 sequences detected, roughly 9.1% appear once; the ten largest clones hold approximately 7%. The chain recombines TRBV7-9 with TRBJ2-5; tentatively, D is TRBD1 or TRBD2 (5 bases each). The sequencing here drew on PBMCs, taken before TCRalphabeta/CD19-depleted stem cell transplant. This clonotype originated in a boy in the first two years of life with acute myeloid leukemia, due to receive a stem cell transplant. CDR3 nucleotides: TGTGCCAGCAGCCTTCAGTGGGGGCAAGAGACCCAGTACTTC. It encodes CASSLQWGQETQYF.